This T cell receptor beta chain was sequenced during a study of T cells in Graves' hyperthyroidism and ophthalmopathy (dated by TCRdb to about 2019). Study-level background: Peripheral blood was sampled at the time of initial diagnosis, prior to any treatment. A discovery cohort of about a hundred patients, 43 with Graves' ophthalmopathy and 55 to 65 with stable Graves' hyperthyroidism, was used to find distinguishing TCR V-J signatures. Prospective prediction of ophthalmopathy was tested in an independent validation cohort of 18 to 20 hyperthyroidism patients and approximately 17 patients who later progressed to ophthalmopathy. The 100 discovery patients were randomly divided into training and test sets at a 7:3 ratio. Thyroid tissue and blood T-cell repertoires from roughly six Graves' hyperthyroidism patients were also compared in the study. Once sampling was done, hyperthyroidism patients were given methimazole at a starting dose of 30 mg daily, whereas ophthalmopathy patients were given high-dose intravenous methylprednisolone. According to the paper, TCR Vbeta CDR3 sequencing was carried out on some 140 peripheral blood samples, which came from over 40 ophthalmopathy, under 85 hyperthyroidism and roughly 17 progressor patients. On the study overall, not on this receptor specifically: Most expanded thyroid clonotypes (frequency above 0.001) were also found in blood, which suggests that blood repertoires may mirror thyroid immune responses. In validation, the model predicted progression to ophthalmopathy a median of around 6.5 months before onset, with about 71% sensitivity and almost 75% specificity. Sample size was not statistically predetermined, and investigators were not blinded to group allocation. Ophthalmopathy was separated from stable hyperthyroidism by a 13 V-J signature model, with just over 85% sensitivity and just over 81% specificity obtained in cross-validation and 80%/75% obtained in testing.

Stable Graves' hyperthyroidism was defined as no progression to ophthalmopathy during 18 months of follow-up. Hyperthyroidism patients were newly diagnosed, had a disease duration of under 2 months, and were aged 18 to 65 years. Any patient with an uncontrolled infection, another autoimmune disease, pregnancy or lactation was excluded. Diagnoses relied on clinical symptoms, serum thyroxine and TRAb, thyroid ultrasound and orbital computed tomography. PBMCs were separated from under 11 ml of fresh peripheral blood using Ficoll-Paque density gradient centrifugation. Total RNA was extracted with Trizol reagent, and quality was checked on an Agilent 2100 Bioanalyzer. This clonotype occurred a few times. Its antigen is still unknown. The input lacks base qualities; no much larger clone sits a single base away. TCR beta CDR3 regions were amplified from RNA transcripts. The first round of RT-PCR for the TCR CDR3 was performed with the HTBI primer set and the Qiagen OneStep RT-PCR kit. The libraries were constructed in a second round of multiplex PCR and then size-selected and purified. Paired-end sequencing of the libraries was performed with 100 bp reads on an Illumina HiSeq2000. The paper's processing steps were these. SOAPnuke was used to process the raw data, throwing out any read that contained adapters or uncalled bases, had a mean Phred below 15, or lacked an exact constant-primer or identifier match. COPE v1.2.5 was used to merge high-quality paired reads, and clonotypes were defined as unique nucleotide sequences. MiTCR v1.1 was used to align clonotypes to the IMGT TRBV, TRBD and TRBJ reference segments. The analysis was restricted to V-J combinations with a frequency above 0.0001, which together covered 99.2% of the repertoires. A TCS score was defined as the ratio between F50 (clonal expansion) and ExV (chaos), using BLOSUM62-based TCRdist between CDR3 peptides within each V-J. Welch's t-statistics and random forest reduced fewer than 600 V-J features to 13, which were used in a naive Bayes classifier (R e1071). TCRdb applied fastp at Q25 and MiXCR to the public reads, then kept only in-frame beta chains. Each entry merges the rows of one CDR3 protein and shows their most common DNA and genes. None of the V and J calls come from the authors' own analysis; TCRdb made them. Across this sample there are around 430,000 distinct CDR3 sequences, with about 15% seen only once. The biggest ten clones account for approximately 32% of the sample.

CDR1 and CDR2 are drawn from the germline V gene (reference sequence): WNHNN, SYGVQD. The CDR3 covers 16 residues, taking in both the cysteine and the phenylalanine. Only the CDR3 part of the read is kept: 48 bases, read in frame from the first base. V is pruned by 4 bases and J by 0 bases, leaving 5 bases of the junction without a gene match. This chain joins TRBV10-1 to TRBJ1-4; the junction holds 7 bases that match TRBD1. The sequence derives from a woman aged 30 to 39 with Graves' hyperthyroidism. Sequenced: blood. The DNA sequence follows: TGCGCCAGCAGTGGGGGGACAGAGGCAACTAATGAAAAACTGTTTTTT. This is translated as CASSGGTEATNEKLFF.